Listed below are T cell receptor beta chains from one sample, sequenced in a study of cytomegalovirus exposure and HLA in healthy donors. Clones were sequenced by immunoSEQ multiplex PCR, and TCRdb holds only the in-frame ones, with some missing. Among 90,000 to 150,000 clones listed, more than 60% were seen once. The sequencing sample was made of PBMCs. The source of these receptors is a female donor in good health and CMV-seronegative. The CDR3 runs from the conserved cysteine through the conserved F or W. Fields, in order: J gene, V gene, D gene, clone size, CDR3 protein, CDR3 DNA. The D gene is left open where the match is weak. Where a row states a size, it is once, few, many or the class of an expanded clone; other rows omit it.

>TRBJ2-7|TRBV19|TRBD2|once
CASSKGLAGPYEQYF
TGTGCCAGTAGTAAGGGGCTAGCGGGTCCCTACGAGCAGTACTTC
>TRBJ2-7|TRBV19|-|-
CASSPSRGSYEQYF
TGTGCCAGTAGTCCATCCAGGGGCTCCTACGAGCAGTACTTC
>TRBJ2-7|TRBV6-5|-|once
CASRKTAPGSEQYF
TGTGCCAGCAGAAAGACGGCCCCGGGGAGCGAGCAGTACTTC
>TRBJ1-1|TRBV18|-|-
CASSPGTRSEAFF
TGTGCCAGCTCACCAGGGACTCGGAGTGAAGCTTTCTTT
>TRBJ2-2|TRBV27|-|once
CASTTGTENTGELFF
TGTGCCAGCACCACGGGGACTGAGAACACCGGGGAGCTGTTTTTT
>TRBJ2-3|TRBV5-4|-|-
CASSVARGPGAEDTQYF
TGTGCCAGCAGCGTTGCTCGAGGGCCAGGGGCTGAAGATACGCAGTATTTT
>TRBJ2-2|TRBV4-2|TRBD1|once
CASSQRQGNPGTGELFF
TGTGCCAGCAGCCAAAGACAGGGCAATCCAGGCACCGGGGAGCTGTTTTTT
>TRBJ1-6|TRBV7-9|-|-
CASSQTSITGNLHF
TGTGCCAGCAGCCAGACCAGTATAACAGGGAACCTCCACTTT
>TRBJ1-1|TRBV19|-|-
CASSIPQGGTNTEAFF
TGTGCCAGTAGTATACCCCAGGGAGGGACGAACACTGAAGCTTTCTTT
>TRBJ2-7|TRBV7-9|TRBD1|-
CASSLDDRAYEQYF
TGTGCCAGCAGCTTAGACGACAGGGCCTACGAGCAGTACTTC
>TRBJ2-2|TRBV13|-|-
CATRLRGSQFTGELFF
TGTGCCACCCGCCTTAGAGGGAGTCAGTTCACCGGGGAGCTGTTTTTT
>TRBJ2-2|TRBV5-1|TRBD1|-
CASSPGTGPGELFF
TGCGCCAGCAGCCCGGGGACAGGGCCCGGGGAGCTGTTTTTT
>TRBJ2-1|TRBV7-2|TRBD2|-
CASSSLSGGAGGEQFF
TGTGCCAGCAGCTCCCTTAGCGGGGGGGCCGGGGGCGAGCAGTTCTTC